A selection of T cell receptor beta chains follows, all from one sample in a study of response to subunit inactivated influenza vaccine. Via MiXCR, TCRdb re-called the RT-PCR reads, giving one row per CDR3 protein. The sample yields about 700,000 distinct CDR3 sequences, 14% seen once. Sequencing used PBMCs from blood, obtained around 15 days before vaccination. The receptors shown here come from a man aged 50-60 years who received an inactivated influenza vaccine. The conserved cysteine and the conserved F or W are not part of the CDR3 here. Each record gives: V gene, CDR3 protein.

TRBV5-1 ASSLDTSGGRNF
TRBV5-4 ASSRAGGDEQY
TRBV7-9 ASSFRGQNSPLH
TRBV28 ASSFVQIYNEQF
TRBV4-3 ASSHQTSGSPYNEQF
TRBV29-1 SVQHGQMNTEAF
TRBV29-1 SGDRAGYGYT
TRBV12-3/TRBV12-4 ASSFIGAGGPYGYT
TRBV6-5 ASSYMGTEAF
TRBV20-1 SAPPGLDRSEQF
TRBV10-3 AIRSVSNTEAF
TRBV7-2 ASSLVATSNEQF
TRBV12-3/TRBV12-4 ASSLSRIANTGELF
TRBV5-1 ASSLSGVDNQPQH
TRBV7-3 ASRRTGEMNTEAF
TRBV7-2 ATGGGFSYNEQF
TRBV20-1 SALLGQGVDEQF
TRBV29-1 SVQGGPGGFGTGELF
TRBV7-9 APAGANVLT
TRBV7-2 ASSSQTGLDEQF
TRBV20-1 SAAGISTDTQY
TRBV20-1 STLGGSSYEQY
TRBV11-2 ASSLEGRVGFRAQY
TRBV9 ASSGSFGLLDTQY
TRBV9 ASSGVSGALKAGELF
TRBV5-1 ASSFTKGTDTQY
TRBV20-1 SARATDGTDTQY
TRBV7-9 ASSSPGTGVETQY
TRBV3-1 ASSQVAQRTDTQY
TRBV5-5 ASSWTGNYEKLF
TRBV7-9 ASSLGSTNEQF
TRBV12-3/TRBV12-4 ASKITGGDGYT
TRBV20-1 SANRGLAGGRQF
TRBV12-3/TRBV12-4 ASSPGTTLNEQF
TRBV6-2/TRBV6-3 ASSSPPPGGNTEAF
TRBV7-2 ASSTGQPGSYEQY
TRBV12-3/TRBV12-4 ASSLGWAEQF
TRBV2 ASSVVNQRSETQY
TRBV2 ASSEALRIAKNIQY
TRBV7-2 ASSQTSGSLNYEQY
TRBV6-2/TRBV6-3 ASSYSMDRPEWDGYT